The sequence of this TCR beta chain was determined in a study of cytomegalovirus exposure and HLA in healthy donors. Study-level background: Approximately 85 million unique TCRs from HLA-typed donors made up an early data release. General study results and limits: As a later analysis showed, several of the most significant clusters appeared to be linked to common viral pathogens. Researchers reported that three CMV-associated chains were confirmed in vitro as CMV antigen-specific.

The CDR3 loop spans 16 amino acids. V lost 4 bases, J lost 3 bases, and 7 bases stayed unmatched. CDR1 and CDR2 (germline): SGHTA, FQGNSA. The PCR had 60 Vbeta and 13 Jbeta primers. Authors' processing steps: Counted up in a later analysis, unique TCR beta chains came to some 72 million, with about 10 million shared. Clones were sequenced by immunoSEQ multiplex PCR, and TCRdb holds only the in-frame ones, with some missing. The DNA was the basis for D and trimming; V, J and clone size are from that table. This table has 80,000 to 100,000 clones, about two thirds appearing once. Regarding this clone: What it binds is not known.

The sample taken for sequencing was PBMCs. The TCR comes from a man between 45 and 60 years old in good health and CMV-seronegative. The rearrangement links TRBV7-2 to TRBJ2-1, with 9 bases identical to TRBD2. The CDR3 DNA sequence: TGTGCCAGCAGCTCAGAGCGGGGGGTCTTCTACAATGAGCAGTTCTTC. Translated, it gives CASSSERGVFYNEQFF. Full variable domain (missing parts from reference TRBV7-2 and TRBJ2-1): GAGVSQSPSNKVTEKGKDVELRCDPISGHTALYWYRQSLGQGLEFLIYFQGNSAPDKSGLPSDRFSAERTGGSVSTLTIQRTQQEDSAVYLCASSSERGVFYNEQFFGPGTRLTVL.